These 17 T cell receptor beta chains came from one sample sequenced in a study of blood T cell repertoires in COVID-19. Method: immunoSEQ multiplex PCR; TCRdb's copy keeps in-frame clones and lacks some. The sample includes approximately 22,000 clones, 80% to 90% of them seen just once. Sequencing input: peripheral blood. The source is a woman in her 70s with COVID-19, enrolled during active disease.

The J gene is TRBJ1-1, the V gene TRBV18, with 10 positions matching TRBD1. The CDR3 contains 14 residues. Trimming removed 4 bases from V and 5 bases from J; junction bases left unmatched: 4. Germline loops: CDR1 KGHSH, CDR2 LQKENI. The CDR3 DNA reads TGTGCCAGCTCACAGGACAGGGGGGGAACTGAAGCTTTCTTT. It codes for CASSQDRGGTEAFF.

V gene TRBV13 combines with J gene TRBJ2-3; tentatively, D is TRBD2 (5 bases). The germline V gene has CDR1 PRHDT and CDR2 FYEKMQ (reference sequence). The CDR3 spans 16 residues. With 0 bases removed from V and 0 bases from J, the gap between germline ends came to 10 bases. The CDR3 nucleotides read TGTGCCAGCAGCTTAGGCCTAGCATGGAGCACAGATACGCAGTATTTT. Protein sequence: CASSLGLAWSTDTQYF.

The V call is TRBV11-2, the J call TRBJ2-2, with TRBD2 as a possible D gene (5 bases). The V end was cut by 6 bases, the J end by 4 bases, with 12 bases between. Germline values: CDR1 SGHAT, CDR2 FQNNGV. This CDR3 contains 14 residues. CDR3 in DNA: TGTGCCAGCAGTCTGGGAGCGATCACCGGGGAGCTGTTTTTT. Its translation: CASSLGAITGELFF. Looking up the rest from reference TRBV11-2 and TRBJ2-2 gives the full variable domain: EAGVAQSPRYKIIEKRQSVAFWCNPISGHATLYWYQQILGQGPKLLIQFQNNGVVDDSQLPKDRFSAERLKGVDSTLKIQPAKLEDSAVYLCASSLGAITGELFFGEGSRLTVL.

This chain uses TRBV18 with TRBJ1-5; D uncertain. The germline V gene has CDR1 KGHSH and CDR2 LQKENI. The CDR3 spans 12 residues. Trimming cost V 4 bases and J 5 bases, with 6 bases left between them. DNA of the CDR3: TGTGCCAGCTCACGTTATGATCAGCCCCAGCATTTT. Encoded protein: CASSRYDQPQHF.

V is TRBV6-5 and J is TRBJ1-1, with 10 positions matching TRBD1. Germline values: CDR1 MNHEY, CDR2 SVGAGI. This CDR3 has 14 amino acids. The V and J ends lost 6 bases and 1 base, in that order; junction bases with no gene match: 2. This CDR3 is CASSRTGGNTEAFF. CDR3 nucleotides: TGTGCCAGCAGCCGGACAGGGGGGAACACTGAAGCTTTCTTT.

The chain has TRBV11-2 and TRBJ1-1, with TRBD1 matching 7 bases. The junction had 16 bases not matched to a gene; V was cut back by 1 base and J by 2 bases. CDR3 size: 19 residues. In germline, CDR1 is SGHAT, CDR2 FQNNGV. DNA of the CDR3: TGTGCCAGCAGCTTAGCCCCAGGGGGAATGGGGGAATTTAACACTGAAGCTTTCTTT. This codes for CASSLAPGGMGEFNTEAFF.

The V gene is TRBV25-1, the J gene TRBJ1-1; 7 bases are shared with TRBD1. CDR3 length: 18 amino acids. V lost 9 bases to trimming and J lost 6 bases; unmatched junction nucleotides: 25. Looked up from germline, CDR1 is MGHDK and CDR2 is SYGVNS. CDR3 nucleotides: TGTGCCAGGTCCCCCCTCTACAGGGGACCTAAGACGTACGCTGAAGCTTTCTTT. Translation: CARSPLYRGPKTYAEAFF.

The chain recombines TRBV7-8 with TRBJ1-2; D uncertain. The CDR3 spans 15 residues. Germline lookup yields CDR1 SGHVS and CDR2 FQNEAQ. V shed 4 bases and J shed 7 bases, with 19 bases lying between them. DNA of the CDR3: TGTGCCAGCAGCTCTCTCGGGAGGAGGCGAGGTGGCTACACCTTC. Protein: CASSSLGRRRGGYTF.

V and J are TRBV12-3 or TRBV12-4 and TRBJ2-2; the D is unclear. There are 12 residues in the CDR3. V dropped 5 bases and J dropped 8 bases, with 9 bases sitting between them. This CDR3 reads CASSPLVGELFF. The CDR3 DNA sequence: TGTGCCAGCAGTCCCTTAGTTGGGGAGCTGTTTTTT.

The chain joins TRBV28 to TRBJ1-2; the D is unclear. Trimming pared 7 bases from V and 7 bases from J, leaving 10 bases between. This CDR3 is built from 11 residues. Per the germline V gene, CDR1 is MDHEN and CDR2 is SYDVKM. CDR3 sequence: CASNTDFGYTF. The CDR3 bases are TGTGCCAGCAACACGGACTTTGGCTACACCTTC.

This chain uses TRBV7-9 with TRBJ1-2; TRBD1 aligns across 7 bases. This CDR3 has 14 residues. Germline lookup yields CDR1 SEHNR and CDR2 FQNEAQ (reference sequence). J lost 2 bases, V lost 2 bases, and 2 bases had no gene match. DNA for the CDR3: TGTGCCAGCAGCTTATCCAGGGGGAACTATGGCTACACCTTC. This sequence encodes CASSLSRGNYGYTF.

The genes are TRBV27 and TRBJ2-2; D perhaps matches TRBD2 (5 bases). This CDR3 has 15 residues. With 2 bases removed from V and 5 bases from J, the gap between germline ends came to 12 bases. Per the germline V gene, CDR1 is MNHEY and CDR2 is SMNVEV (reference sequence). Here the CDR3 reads CASSLRGPMTGELFF. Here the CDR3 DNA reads TGTGCCAGCAGTTTACGAGGGCCGATGACCGGGGAGCTGTTTTTT.

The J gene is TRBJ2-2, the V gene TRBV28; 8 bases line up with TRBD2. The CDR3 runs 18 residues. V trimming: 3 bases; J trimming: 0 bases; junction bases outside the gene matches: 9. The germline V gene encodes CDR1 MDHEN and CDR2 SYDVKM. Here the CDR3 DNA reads TGTGCCAGCAGTTTTCCCCCCCCTAGCGGGCCGAACACCGGGGAGCTGTTTTTT. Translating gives CASSFPPPSGPNTGELFF.

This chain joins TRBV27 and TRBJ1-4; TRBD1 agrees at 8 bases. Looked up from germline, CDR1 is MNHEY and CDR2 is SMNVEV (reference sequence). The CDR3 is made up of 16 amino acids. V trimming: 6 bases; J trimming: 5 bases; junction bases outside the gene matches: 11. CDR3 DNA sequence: TGTGCCAGCAGACCGATATCGACAGGGGTGAATGAAAAACTGTTTTTT. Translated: CASRPISTGVNEKLFF.

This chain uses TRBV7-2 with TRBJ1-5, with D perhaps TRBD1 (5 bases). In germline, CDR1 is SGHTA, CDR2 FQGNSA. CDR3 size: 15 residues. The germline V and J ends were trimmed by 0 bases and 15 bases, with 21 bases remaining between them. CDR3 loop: CASSLAPRDSLTLHF. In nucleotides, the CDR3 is TGTGCCAGCAGCTTAGCGCCCCGGGACTCCCTGACACTGCATTTT.

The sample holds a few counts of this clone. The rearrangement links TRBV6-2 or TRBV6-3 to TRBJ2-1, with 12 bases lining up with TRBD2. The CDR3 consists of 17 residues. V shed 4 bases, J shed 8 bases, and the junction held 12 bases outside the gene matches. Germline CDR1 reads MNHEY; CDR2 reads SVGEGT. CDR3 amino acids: CASSFLAGGPPFHEQFF. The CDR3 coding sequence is TGTGCCAGCAGTTTTCTAGCGGGGGGGCCCCCCTTCCATGAGCAGTTCTTC.

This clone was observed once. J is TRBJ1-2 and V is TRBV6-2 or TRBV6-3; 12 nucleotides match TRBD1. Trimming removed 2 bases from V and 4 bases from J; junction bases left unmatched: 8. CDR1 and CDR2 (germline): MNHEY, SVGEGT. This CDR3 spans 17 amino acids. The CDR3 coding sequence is TGTGCCAGCAGTTACGGCCTAGGGACAGGGGGCCTCTATGGCTACACCTTC. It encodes CASSYGLGTGGLYGYTF.